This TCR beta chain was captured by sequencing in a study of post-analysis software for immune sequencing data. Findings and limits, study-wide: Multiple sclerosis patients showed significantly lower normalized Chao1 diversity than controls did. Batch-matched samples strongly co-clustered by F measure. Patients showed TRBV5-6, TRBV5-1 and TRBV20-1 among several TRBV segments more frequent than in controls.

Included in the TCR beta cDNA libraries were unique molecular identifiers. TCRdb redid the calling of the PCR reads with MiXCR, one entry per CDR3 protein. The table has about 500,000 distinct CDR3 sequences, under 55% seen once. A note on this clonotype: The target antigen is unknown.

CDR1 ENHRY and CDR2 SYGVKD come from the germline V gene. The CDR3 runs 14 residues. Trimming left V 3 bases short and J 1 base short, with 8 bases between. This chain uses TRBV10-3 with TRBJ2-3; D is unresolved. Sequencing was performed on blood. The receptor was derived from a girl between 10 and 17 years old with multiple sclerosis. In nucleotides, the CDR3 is TGTGCCATCAGTGAAGGAAGCGGCACAGATACGCAGTATTTT. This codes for CAISEGSGTDTQYF.